The 6 T cell receptor beta chains listed next were all sequenced from one sample in a study of shared clonotypes between healthy human individuals. Data came from immunoSEQ multiplex PCR; TCRdb stores just in-frame clones and leaves some out. Among millions of clones listed, 95% were seen once. The sample comprised naive CD4+ T cells sorted from blood. Documented subset: CD45RA+ positively selected. The receptors shown here come from a man aged 18 to 30 in good health.

This rearrangement joins TRBV7-2 to TRBJ2-2, with unresolved D. The CDR3 contains 11 residues. Per the germline V gene, CDR1 is SGHTA and CDR2 is FQGNSA. Trimming stripped 5 bases from V and 8 bases from J, with 6 bases between. The CDR3 protein is CASSPEGELFF. The CDR3 region has the DNA TGTGCCAGCAGCCCAGAGGGGGAGCTGTTTTTT.

This clone appeared once. The sample has other DNA sequences that encode this CDR3 too. The chain is built from TRBV7-2 and TRBJ1-5, with a weak D call TRBD1 (5 bases). Germline CDR1 reads SGHTA; CDR2 reads FQGNSA. This CDR3 has 14 amino acids. V was trimmed by 1 base and J by 4 bases, leaving 8 bases between them. Written as DNA, the CDR3 is TGTGCCAGCAGCTTAGAAGCAGGGAATCAGCCCCAGCATTTT. Residues: CASSLEAGNQPQHF.

The chain combines TRBV5-1 with TRBJ2-2; 7 bases agree with TRBD1. Unmatched junction bases numbered 5, after V lost 4 bases and J lost 5 bases. CDR1 and CDR2 from the germline V gene are SGHRS and YFSETQ. The CDR3 consists of 14 residues. As DNA, the CDR3 is TGCGCCAGCAGCAGAACAGGGGTTACCGGGGAGCTGTTTTTT. Protein: CASSRTGVTGELFF.

V is TRBV19 and J is TRBJ2-3, with 8 bases matching TRBD1. After removal of 6 bases from V and 0 bases from J, the junction contained 5 bases not matched to a gene. Germline assignment: CDR1 LNHDA and CDR2 SQIVND (reference sequence). The CDR3 contains 15 residues. Here the CDR3 DNA reads TGTGCCAGTAGAACGCGGGACAGGAGCACAGATACGCAGTATTTT. This codes for CASRTRDRSTDTQYF.

This chain links TRBV7-9 with TRBJ1-2; D gene uncertain. CDR1 and CDR2 (germline): SEHNR, FQNEAQ (reference sequence). Trimming stripped 5 bases from V and 3 bases from J, with 13 bases between. The CDR3 extends over 14 amino acids. The CDR3 region is CASSAGPEYYGYTF. The CDR3 DNA sequence: TGTGCCAGCAGCGCCGGACCGGAGTACTATGGCTACACCTTC.

This rearrangement joins TRBV7-9 to TRBJ2-1; D ambiguous. Germline CDR1 and CDR2: SEHNR and FQNEAQ (reference sequence). The CDR3 has 15 amino acids. With 5 bases removed from V and 0 bases from J, the gap between germline ends came to 11 bases. DNA of the CDR3: TGTGCCAGCAGCACTGGCGGCAGCTCCTACAATGAGCAGTTCTTC. Its protein is CASSTGGSSYNEQFF.